This TCR beta chain derives from a study of T cell changes during pregnancy in multiple sclerosis. The germline gives CDR1 SGHRS, CDR2 YFSETQ. V was clipped by 1 base and J by 3 bases, with 16 bases between them. This CDR3 is built from 17 residues. TCRdb keeps only in-frame clones here, not all; method: immunoSEQ multiplex PCR. The sample consists of about 100,000 clones, 90% to 95% of them appearing once. The chain has TRBV5-1 and TRBJ2-2; tentatively, D is TRBD2 (6 bases). This clonotype originated in a female donor with multiple sclerosis, enrolled in a pregnancy study. The sample in question was peripheral blood, obtained before pregnancy. CDR3 residues: CASSLKGGDLYTGELFF. The DNA for the CDR3 is TGCGCCAGCAGCTTGAAAGGAGGGGACCTGTACACCGGGGAGCTGTTTTTT.